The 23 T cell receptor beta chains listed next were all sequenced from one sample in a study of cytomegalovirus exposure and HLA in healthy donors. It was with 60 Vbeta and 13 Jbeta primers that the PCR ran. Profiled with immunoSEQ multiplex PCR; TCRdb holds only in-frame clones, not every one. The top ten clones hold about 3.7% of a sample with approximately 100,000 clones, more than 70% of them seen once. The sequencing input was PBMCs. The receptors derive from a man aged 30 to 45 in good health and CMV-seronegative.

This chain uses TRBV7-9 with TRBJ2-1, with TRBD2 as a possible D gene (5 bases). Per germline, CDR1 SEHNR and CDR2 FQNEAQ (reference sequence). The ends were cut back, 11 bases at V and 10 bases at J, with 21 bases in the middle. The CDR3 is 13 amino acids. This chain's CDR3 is CAGHSVRSGEQFF. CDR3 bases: TGTGCCGGCCATAGCGTACGATCGGGGGAGCAGTTCTTC.

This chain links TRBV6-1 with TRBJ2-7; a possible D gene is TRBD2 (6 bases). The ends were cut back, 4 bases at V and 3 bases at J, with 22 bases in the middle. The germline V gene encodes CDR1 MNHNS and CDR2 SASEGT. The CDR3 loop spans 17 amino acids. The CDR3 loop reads CASSVGRYYGGNYEQYF. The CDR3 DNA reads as TGTGCCAGCAGTGTAGGAAGGTATTACGGGGGAAACTACGAGCAGTACTTC.

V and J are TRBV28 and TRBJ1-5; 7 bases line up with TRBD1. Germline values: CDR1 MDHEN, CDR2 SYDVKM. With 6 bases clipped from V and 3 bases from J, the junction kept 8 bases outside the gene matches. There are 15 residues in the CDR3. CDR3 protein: CASRELGQNNQPQHF. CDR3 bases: TGTGCCAGCAGGGAATTGGGACAGAACAATCAGCCCCAGCATTTT.

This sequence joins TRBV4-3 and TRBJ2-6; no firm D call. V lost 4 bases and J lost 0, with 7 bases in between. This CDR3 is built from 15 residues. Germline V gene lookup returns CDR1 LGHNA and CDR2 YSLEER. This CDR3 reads CASSLSSSGANVLTF. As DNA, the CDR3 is TGCGCCAGCAGCCTGTCTAGCTCTGGGGCCAACGTCCTGACTTTC.

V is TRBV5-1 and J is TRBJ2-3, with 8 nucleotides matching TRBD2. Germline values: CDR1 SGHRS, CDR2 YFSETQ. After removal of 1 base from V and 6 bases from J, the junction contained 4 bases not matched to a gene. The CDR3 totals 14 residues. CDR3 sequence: CASSLRGGRDTQYF. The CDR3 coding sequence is TGCGCCAGCAGCTTGCGGGGGGGCCGGGATACGCAGTATTTT.

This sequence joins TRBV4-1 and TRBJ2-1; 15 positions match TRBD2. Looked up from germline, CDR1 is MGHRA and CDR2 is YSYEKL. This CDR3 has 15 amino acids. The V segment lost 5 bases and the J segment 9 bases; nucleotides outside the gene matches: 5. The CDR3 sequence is CASSEGTSGRFEQFF. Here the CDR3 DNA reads TGCGCCAGCAGCGAGGGGACTAGCGGGAGGTTTGAGCAGTTCTTC.

The CDR3 here is CASSEGGGQAFF. The CDR3 region has the DNA TGTGCCAGCAGTGAAGGGGGAGGGCAAGCTTTCTTT. The chain is built from TRBV2 and TRBJ1-1; no clear D gene. The germline V gene encodes CDR1 SNHLY and CDR2 FYNNEI. V was cut by 1 base and J by 9 bases, with 9 bases left in between. The CDR3 runs 12 residues.

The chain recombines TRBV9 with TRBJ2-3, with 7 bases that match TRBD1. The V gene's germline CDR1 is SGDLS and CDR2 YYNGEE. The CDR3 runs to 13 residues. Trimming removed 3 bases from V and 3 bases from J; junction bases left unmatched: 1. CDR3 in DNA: TGTGCCAGCAGCGCACAGGGGACAGATACGCAGTATTTT. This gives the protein CASSAQGTDTQYF.

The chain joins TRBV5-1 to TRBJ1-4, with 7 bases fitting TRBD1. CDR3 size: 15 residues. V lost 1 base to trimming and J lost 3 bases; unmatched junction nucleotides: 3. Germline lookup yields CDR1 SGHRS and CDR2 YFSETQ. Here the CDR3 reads CASSLSGGSNEKLFF. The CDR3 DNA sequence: TGCGCCAGCAGCTTGTCAGGGGGTTCTAATGAAAAACTGTTTTTT.

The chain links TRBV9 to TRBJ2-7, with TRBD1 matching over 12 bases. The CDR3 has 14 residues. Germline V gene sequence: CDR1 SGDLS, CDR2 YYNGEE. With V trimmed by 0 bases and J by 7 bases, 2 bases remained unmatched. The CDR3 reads CASSVGDRGLEQYF. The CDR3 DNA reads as TGTGCCAGCAGCGTAGGGGACAGGGGGCTAGAGCAGTACTTC.

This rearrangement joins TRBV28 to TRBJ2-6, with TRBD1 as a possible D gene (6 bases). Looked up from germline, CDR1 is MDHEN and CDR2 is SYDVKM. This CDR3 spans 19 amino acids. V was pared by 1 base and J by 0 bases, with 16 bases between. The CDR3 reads CASSLFIQGTSSGANVLTF. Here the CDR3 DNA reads TGTGCCAGCAGTTTATTTATTCAGGGGACAAGCTCTGGGGCCAACGTCCTGACTTTC.

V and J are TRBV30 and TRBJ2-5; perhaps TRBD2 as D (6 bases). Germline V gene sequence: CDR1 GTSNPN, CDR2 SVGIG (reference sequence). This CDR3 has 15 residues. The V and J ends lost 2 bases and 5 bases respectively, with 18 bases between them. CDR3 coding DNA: TGTGCCTGGAGTCTTACTCAGGGAGGCGGGGAGACCCAGTACTTC. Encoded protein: CAWSLTQGGGETQYF.

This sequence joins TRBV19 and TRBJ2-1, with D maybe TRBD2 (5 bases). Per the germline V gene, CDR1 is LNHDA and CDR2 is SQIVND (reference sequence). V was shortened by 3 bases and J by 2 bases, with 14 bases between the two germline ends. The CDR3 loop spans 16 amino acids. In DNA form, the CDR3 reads TGTGCCAGTAGTATCGGTTGGCGGGCTGCCTACAATGAGCAGTTCTTC. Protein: CASSIGWRAAYNEQFF.

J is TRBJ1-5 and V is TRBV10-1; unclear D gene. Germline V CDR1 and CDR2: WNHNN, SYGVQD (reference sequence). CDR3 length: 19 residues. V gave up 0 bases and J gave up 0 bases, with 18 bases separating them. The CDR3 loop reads CASSESKVADPYSNQPQHF. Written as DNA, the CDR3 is TGCGCCAGCAGTGAGTCGAAGGTAGCAGACCCGTATAGCAATCAGCCCCAGCATTTT.

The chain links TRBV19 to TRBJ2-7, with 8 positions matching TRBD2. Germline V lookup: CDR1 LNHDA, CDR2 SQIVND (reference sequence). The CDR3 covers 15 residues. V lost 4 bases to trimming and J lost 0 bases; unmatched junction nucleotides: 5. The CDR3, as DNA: TGTGCCAGTAGTAACCAACTAGCGGCCTCCTACGAGCAGTACTTC. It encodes CASSNQLAASYEQYF.

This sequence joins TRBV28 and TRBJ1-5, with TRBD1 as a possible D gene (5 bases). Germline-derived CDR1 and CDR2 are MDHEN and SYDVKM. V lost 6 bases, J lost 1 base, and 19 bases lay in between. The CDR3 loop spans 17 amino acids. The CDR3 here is CASRSSGRGGSNQPQHF. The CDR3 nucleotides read TGTGCCAGCAGATCCTCGGGGAGGGGTGGAAGCAATCAGCCCCAGCATTTT.

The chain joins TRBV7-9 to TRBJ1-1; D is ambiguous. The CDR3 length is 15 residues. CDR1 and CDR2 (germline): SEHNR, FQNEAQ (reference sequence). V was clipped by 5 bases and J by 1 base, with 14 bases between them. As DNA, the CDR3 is TGTGCCAGCAGCCAACTAGGGCTGGGGAACACTGAAGCTTTCTTT. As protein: CASSQLGLGNTEAFF.

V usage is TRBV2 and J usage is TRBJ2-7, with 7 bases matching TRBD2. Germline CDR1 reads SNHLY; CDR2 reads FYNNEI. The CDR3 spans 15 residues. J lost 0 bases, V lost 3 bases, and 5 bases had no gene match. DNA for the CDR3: TGTGCCAGCAGTGACCGACTAGCTAGCTCCTACGAGCAGTACTTC. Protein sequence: CASSDRLASSYEQYF.

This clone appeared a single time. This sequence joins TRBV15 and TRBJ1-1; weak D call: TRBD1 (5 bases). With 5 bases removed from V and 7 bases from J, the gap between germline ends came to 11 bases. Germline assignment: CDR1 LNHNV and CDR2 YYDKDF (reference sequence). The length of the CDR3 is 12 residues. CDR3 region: CATSRGGYEAFF. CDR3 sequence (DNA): TGTGCCACCAGCCGCGGGGGATATGAAGCTTTCTTT.

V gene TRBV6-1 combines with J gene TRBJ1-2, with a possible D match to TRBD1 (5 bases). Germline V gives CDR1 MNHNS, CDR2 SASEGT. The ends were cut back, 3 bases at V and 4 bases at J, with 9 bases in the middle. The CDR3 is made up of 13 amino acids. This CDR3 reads CASSEQGLYGYTF. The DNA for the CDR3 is TGTGCCAGCAGTGAGCAGGGACTCTATGGCTACACCTTC.

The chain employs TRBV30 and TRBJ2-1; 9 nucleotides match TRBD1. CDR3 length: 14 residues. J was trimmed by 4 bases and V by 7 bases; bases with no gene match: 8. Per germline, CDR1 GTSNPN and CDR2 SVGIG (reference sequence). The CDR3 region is CASSRDRAYNEQFF. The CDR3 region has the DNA TGTGCCTCATCACGGGACAGGGCTTACAATGAGCAGTTCTTC.

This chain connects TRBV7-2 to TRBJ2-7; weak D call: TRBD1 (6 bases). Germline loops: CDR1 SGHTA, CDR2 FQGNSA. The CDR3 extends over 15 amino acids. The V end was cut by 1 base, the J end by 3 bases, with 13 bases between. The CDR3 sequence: CASSLEADRDYEQYF. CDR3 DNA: TGTGCCAGCAGCTTAGAGGCGGACAGAGACTACGAGCAGTACTTC.

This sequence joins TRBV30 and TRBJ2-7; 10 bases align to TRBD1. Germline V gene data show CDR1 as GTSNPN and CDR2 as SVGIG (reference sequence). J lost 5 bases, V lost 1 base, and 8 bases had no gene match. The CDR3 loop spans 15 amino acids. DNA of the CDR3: TGTGCCTGGAGTGATACCAGGGACAGGGGCCACGAGCAGTACTTC. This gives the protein CAWSDTRDRGHEQYF.